A single sample gave rise to the 15 T cell receptor beta chains below, sequenced in a study of CD8 T cells in ankylosing spondylitis. From the 5' RACE reads, TCRdb called clonotypes with MiXCR, one entry per CDR3 protein. This sample has almost 250,000 distinct CDR3 sequences, with roughly 32% found just once. Sequenced sample: blood, either unsorted or a sorted T cell fraction (not recorded which). Receptors originate from a male donor with ankylosing spondylitis or in good health (not recorded which).

The sample holds a few counts of this clonotype. The chain uses TRBV6-5 and TRBJ1-5; D unclear. This CDR3 spans 13 amino acids. Germline loops: CDR1 MNHEY, CDR2 SVGAGI. Trimming cost V 3 bases and J 4 bases, with 7 bases left between them. The CDR3 is CASSYLINQPQHF. The CDR3 nucleotides read TGTGCCAGCAGTTATCTCATTAATCAGCCCCAGCATTTT.

The rearrangement joins TRBV12-3 or TRBV12-4 to TRBJ2-5, with a tentative D call TRBD1 (6 bases). V dropped 4 bases and J dropped 2 bases, with 11 bases sitting between them. The CDR3 runs 14 residues. The CDR3 reads CASSSRTEQETQYF. Written as DNA, the CDR3 is TGTGCCAGCAGTTCCCGGACAGAGCAAGAGACCCAGTACTTC.

The chain recombines TRBV12-3 or TRBV12-4 with TRBJ2-3, with 10 bases fitting TRBD2. This CDR3 region has 16 residues. V gave up 5 bases and J gave up 3 bases; unmatched junction bases: 8. The CDR3 DNA is TGTGCCAGCAGTGCCACCCTTAGCGGGGGGACAGATACGCAGTATTTT. The encoded protein is CASSATLSGGTDTQYF.

This clonotype was counted between two and nine times. CDR3 residues: CSARGWGRLTPYEQYF. The CDR3 region has the DNA TGCAGTGCTAGAGGCTGGGGTCGGCTCACCCCCTACGAGCAGTACTTC. The chain recombines TRBV20-1 with TRBJ2-7; D not certain. With 1 base removed from V and 2 bases from J, the gap between germline ends came to 18 bases. Germline assignment: CDR1 DFQATT and CDR2 SNEGSKA (reference sequence). The CDR3 has 16 amino acids.

The genes are TRBV10-3 and TRBJ2-5; 10 nucleotides match TRBD2. V lost 3 bases and J lost 3; bases outside the gene matches: 4. CDR1 and CDR2 from the germline V gene are ENHRY and SYGVKD. The CDR3 is 15 amino acids. CDR3 coding DNA: TGTGCCATCAGTGACGCTAGCGGGGGAAAAGAGACCCAGTACTTC. Protein product: CAISDASGGKETQYF.

The CDR3 here is CASSVTGENSPLHF. The CDR3 coding sequence is TGTGCCAGCAGCGTGACAGGGGAAAATTCACCCCTCCACTTT. This rearrangement joins TRBV9 to TRBJ1-6; TRBD1 agrees at 8 bases. V shed 2 bases and J 7 bases; nucleotides not matched to a gene: 2. This CDR3 has 14 residues. Germline V gene lookup returns CDR1 SGDLS and CDR2 YYNGEE.

This clonotype was seen a handful of times. The chain couples TRBV7-8 to TRBJ1-5; D not certain. Germline CDR1 SGHVS, CDR2 FQNEAQ. There are 14 residues in the CDR3. V lost 1 base and J lost 0, with 4 bases in between. The CDR3 loop reads CASSLDYSNQPQHF. The CDR3 DNA sequence: TGTGCCAGCAGCTTAGATTATAGCAATCAGCCCCAGCATTTT.

The chain combines TRBV6-4 with TRBJ2-3; TRBD1 or TRBD2 may be the D gene (5 bases each). Germline-derived CDR1 and CDR2 are MRHNA and SNTAGT. The V end was cut by 6 bases, the J end by 1 base, with 11 bases between. There are 14 residues in the CDR3. In nucleotides, the CDR3 is TGTGCCAGCAGCAGGGAGTTTGGCACAGATACGCAGTATTTT. This encodes CASSREFGTDTQYF.

This rearrangement joins TRBV6-1 to TRBJ2-1; D gene uncertain. V lost 5 bases, J lost 0 bases, and 17 bases lay in between. The CDR3 runs 17 residues. The germline V gene has CDR1 MNHNS and CDR2 SASEGT. This chain's CDR3 is CASSPQIADISYNEQFF. The CDR3 nucleotides are TGTGCCAGCAGTCCGCAAATAGCCGATATCTCCTACAATGAGCAGTTCTTC.

The sample holds many counts of this clonotype. The chain recombines TRBV10-3 with TRBJ2-5, with 10 bases matching TRBD1. CDR3 size: 13 residues. The V segment lost 5 bases and the J segment 5 bases; nucleotides outside the gene matches: 2. Germline loops: CDR1 ENHRY, CDR2 SYGVKD. This CDR3 reads CAISRQGAETQYF. The CDR3 DNA sequence: TGTGCCATCAGTCGACAGGGGGCTGAGACCCAGTACTTC.

The chain is built from TRBV5-5 and TRBJ2-5, with D hard to call. The V gene lost 0 bases and the J gene lost 5 bases, with 14 bases spanning the gap. The germline CDR1 and CDR2 sequences are SGHKS and YYEKEE (reference sequence). The CDR3 spans 15 residues. The CDR3 region is CASSLEGRAAETQYF. The CDR3, as DNA: TGTGCCAGCAGCTTGGAAGGACGGGCCGCGGAGACCCAGTACTTC.

There are a few counts of this clonotype. J is TRBJ2-1 and V is TRBV6-1; D not resolved. Germline CDR1 reads MNHNS; CDR2 reads SASEGT. V lost 5 bases and J 3 bases, leaving 14 bases between the germline ends. This CDR3 spans 15 amino acids. CDR3 DNA sequence: TGTGCCAGCAGTACACAAAGTAAATACTACAATGAGCAGTTCTTC. Encoded protein: CASSTQSKYYNEQFF.

V gene TRBV20-1 combines with J gene TRBJ1-1; D not certain. Trimming took 4 bases from V and 4 from J, leaving 13 bases between them. The V gene's germline CDR1 is DFQATT and CDR2 SNEGSKA (reference sequence). This CDR3 is built from 13 residues. CDR3 bases: TGCAGTGCTAACCGGGCCCCGAGCACTGAAGCTTTCTTT. This encodes CSANRAPSTEAFF.

At least ten counts were recorded for this clonotype. The rearrangement joins TRBV29-1 to TRBJ2-3; D unresolved. Germline values: CDR1 SQVTM, CDR2 ANQGSEA. Trimming stripped 4 bases from V and 1 base from J, with 12 bases between. This CDR3 contains 14 residues. The CDR3 loop reads CSVGSLWGTDTQYF. The CDR3 DNA reads TGCAGCGTTGGCAGCCTTTGGGGCACAGATACGCAGTATTTT.

At least ten counts were recorded for this clonotype. J is TRBJ2-1 and V is TRBV10-3, with unresolved D. Germline V gene data show CDR1 as ENHRY and CDR2 as SYGVKD. The length of the CDR3 is 12 residues. V lost 2 bases to trimming and J lost 5 bases, with 4 bases between them. The CDR3 here is CAISEGDNEQFF. The CDR3 DNA reads as TGTGCCATCAGTGAGGGTGACAATGAGCAGTTCTTC.